Listed below are T cell receptor beta chains from one sample, sequenced in a study of response to subunit inactivated influenza vaccine. MiXCR, run by TCRdb on the RT-PCR reads, gives a single entry per CDR3 protein. The sample consists of about 700,000 distinct CDR3 sequences, roughly 13% of them appearing once. Source: PBMCs from blood, taken roughly 2 weeks before vaccination. Receptor source: a man aged 50 to 59 who received an inactivated influenza vaccine. Each CDR3 is given without its conserved first and last residue. Fields, in order: clone size, V gene, CDR3 protein. The size entry is marked missing in some rows and otherwise reads once, few, many or a size class.

>few|TRBV6-2/TRBV6-3
ATSPQRQGTQY
>NA|TRBV20-1
SARESGRIDEQY
>few|TRBV29-1
SVARSQNTGELF
>many|TRBV12-3/TRBV12-4
ASRLRHSNTGELF
>NA|TRBV6-1
ASSEGGTRRAF
>NA|TRBV5-6
ASSLYWTGNEKLF
>NA|TRBV20-1
SARLAVYSYEQY
>many|TRBV29-1
SATGQRTDTQY
>NA|TRBV20-1
SASPPGTAPRQY
>NA|TRBV6-2/TRBV6-3
ASRPRQAPIMNTEAF
>few|TRBV2
ASSQTSGGGELF
>NA|TRBV24-1
ATQDRTYEQY
>few|TRBV29-1
SASAGGQETQY
>many|TRBV12-3/TRBV12-4
ASSLGQIYGYT
>few|TRBV27
ASSQRTGTYYEQY
>NA|TRBV4-1
ASSQGGVGGNTIYSNQPQH
>many|TRBV5-1
ASSLAPGTGVRSQETQY
>NA|TRBV2
ASKFRDLLNTEAF
>NA|TRBV29-1
SVVLGNTEAF
>NA|TRBV6-2/TRBV6-3
ASSTRTGLISPLH
>NA|TRBV20-1
SATDRAWTDTQY
>many|TRBV20-1
SAHLGLAGLGNTQY
>NA|TRBV7-3
ASSSSARGLSTDTQY
>many|TRBV10-3
AISEFAASQNTIY
>many|TRBV7-7
ASSLAGPSTGELF
>NA|TRBV7-8
ASSSTSLRAGVNTEAF
>NA|TRBV20-1
SARGLAGWEDTQY
>few|TRBV4-3
ASSQDLLLAGRSYEQY
>NA|TRBV2
ASRGQGFQPQH
>NA|TRBV5-1
ASSKMTGTSKTQY
>few|TRBV7-9
ASSLAPGVTYEQY
>NA|TRBV28
ASSPLTSGIQETQY
>NA|TRBV10-3
AISQRVWGKDYNEQF
>few|TRBV9
ASSAGTSGGLIYNEQF